Listed here are 8 T cell receptor beta chains from one sample, sequenced in a study of blood T cell repertoires in COVID-19. Profiled with immunoSEQ multiplex PCR; TCRdb holds only in-frame clones, not every one. The sample has about 160,000 clones; 70% to 90% are singletons. The sample taken for sequencing was PBMCs or T cells enriched from blood (not recorded which). The source of these receptors is a woman aged 45-59 years who had recovered from COVID-19.

This chain uses TRBV6-5 with TRBJ1-2; weak D call: TRBD1 (5 bases). Germline V gene sequence: CDR1 MNHEY, CDR2 SVGAGI. Trimming removed 5 bases from V and 3 bases from J, with 7 bases in between. CDR3 length: 12 amino acids. Here the CDR3 reads CASSTGDYGYTF. Written as DNA, the CDR3 is TGTGCCAGCAGTACGGGGGACTATGGCTACACCTTC.

The chain uses TRBV5-4 and TRBJ2-5; 10 nucleotides match TRBD2. The junction had 10 bases not matched to a gene; V was cut back by 0 bases and J by 5 bases. CDR1 is SGHNT and CDR2 is YYREEE in the germline V gene (reference sequence). The CDR3 is made up of 17 amino acids. In DNA form, the CDR3 reads TGTGCCAGCAGCTTGGATCTAGCGGGGGCGCTTATGGAGACCCAGTACTTC. It is translated as CASSLDLAGALMETQYF.

This chain uses TRBV5-1 with TRBJ2-1, with 10 nucleotides matching TRBD2. V was pared by 0 bases and J by 0 bases, with 9 bases of the junction left unmatched. Germline V CDR1 and CDR2: SGHRS, YFSETQ. The CDR3 is made up of 19 amino acids. For the CDR3, the DNA is TGCGCCAGCAGCTTGGAGCCTAGCGGGGGCCTAAGCTCCTACAATGAGCAGTTCTTC. The encoded protein is CASSLEPSGGLSSYNEQFF.

Only a few counts were recorded for this clone. The chain carries TRBV24-1 and TRBJ2-4, with TRBD1 matching 9 bases. Germline V gene sequence: CDR1 KGHDR, CDR2 SFDVKD. The CDR3 runs to 19 residues. The V and J ends lost 0 bases and 0 bases, in that order; junction bases with no gene match: 8. CDR3: CATSDLDRGQGLAKNIQYF. The CDR3 DNA follows: TGTGCCACCAGTGATTTGGACAGGGGACAGGGCCTAGCCAAAAACATTCAGTACTTC.

In its sample, this clone was seen a few times. The chain has TRBV7-2 and TRBJ1-6, with a possible D match to TRBD1 (6 bases). Germline CDR1 SGHTA, CDR2 FQGNSA. The V end lost 0 bases, the J end lost 9 bases, and 12 bases lay between the germline ends. This CDR3 is built from 15 residues. CDR3 amino acids: CASSLAGGRVSPLHF. DNA for the CDR3: TGTGCCAGCAGCTTAGCGGGGGGGCGGGTTTCACCCCTCCACTTT.

The gene calls are TRBV9 and TRBJ2-3; the D is unclear. The germline V and J ends were trimmed by 3 bases and 1 base, with 12 bases remaining between them. Germline CDR1 SGDLS, CDR2 YYNGEE. CDR3 size: 15 residues. The CDR3 DNA follows: TGTGCCAGCAGCGCCCGACCCGGAGGCACAGATACGCAGTATTTT. This translates into CASSARPGGTDTQYF.

V is TRBV27 and J is TRBJ2-7; TRBD1 matches at 7 bases. Trimming took 3 bases from V and 4 from J; bases not matched to a gene: 9. This CDR3 comprises 15 residues. Germline CDR1 and CDR2: MNHEY and SMNVEV (reference sequence). The CDR3 coding sequence is TGTGCCAGCAGTTTCAGTGACAGGGATTTGTACGAGCAGTACTTC. This translates into CASSFSDRDLYEQYF.

This clone was counted once. CDR3 DNA: TGTGCCAGCAGCTCTCAGGGCTCTGGGGCCAACGTCCTGACTTTC. Protein: CASSSQGSGANVLTF. The V gene is TRBV11-1, the J gene TRBJ2-6; weak D call: TRBD1 (5 bases). Trimming removed 4 bases from V and 0 bases from J, with 7 bases in between. This CDR3 comprises 15 residues. The germline CDR1 and CDR2 sequences are SGHAT and FQDESV (reference sequence).